Each of the 25 T cell receptor beta chains below was sequenced from the same sample in a study of cytomegalovirus exposure and HLA in healthy donors. This PCR relied on a set of 60 Vbeta primers and 13 Jbeta primers. TCRdb's copy holds only in-frame clones and misses some; the assay was immunoSEQ multiplex PCR. The sample yields some 150,000 clones, roughly 76% seen once. Source material: PBMCs. The receptors stem from a female donor in good health and CMV-seronegative.

The rearrangement uses TRBV19 and TRBJ2-3; no reliable D call. V was trimmed by 6 bases and J by 2 bases, leaving 6 bases between them. CDR3 size: 12 residues. Germline V gene sequence: CDR1 LNHDA, CDR2 SQIVND (reference sequence). The CDR3, as DNA: TGTGCCAGTAGGACACACACAGATACGCAGTATTTT. It codes for CASRTHTDTQYF.

V usage is TRBV6-5 and J usage is TRBJ2-5; D call uncertain. CDR1 is MNHEY and CDR2 is SVGAGI in the germline V gene. V was shortened by 2 bases and J by 1 base, with 5 bases between the two germline ends. The CDR3 covers 13 residues. The CDR3: CASSYPSQETQYF. CDR3 nucleotides: TGTGCCAGCAGTTACCCCTCCCAAGAGACCCAGTACTTC.

This clone is deemed medium-sized. The chain is built from TRBV4-1 and TRBJ2-2; D perhaps matches TRBD2 (6 bases). The CDR3 has 13 residues. V was trimmed by 11 bases and J by 0 bases, leaving 10 bases between them. Germline CDR1 is MGHRA and CDR2 is YSYEKL. In nucleotides, the CDR3 is TGCGCCTCGGGCGGGGCGAACACCGGGGAGCTGTTTTTT. Protein sequence: CASGGANTGELFF.

V usage is TRBV28 and J usage is TRBJ1-5, with D possibly matching TRBD1 (5 bases). This CDR3 contains 15 residues. Germline V gene sequence: CDR1 MDHEN, CDR2 SYDVKM. V lost 5 bases, J lost 9 bases, and 20 bases lay in between. CDR3: CASSRGGIVGPPQHF. The CDR3 DNA sequence: TGTGCCAGCAGTCGGGGCGGGATTGTGGGGCCGCCCCAGCATTTT. Filled out from reference TRBV28 and TRBJ1-5, the complete variable domain reads DVKVTQSSRYLVKRTGEKVFLECVQDMDHENMFWYRQDPGLGLRLIYFSYDVKMKEKGDIPEGYSVSREKKERFSLILESASTNQTSMYLCASSRGGIVGPPQHFGDGTRLSIL.

The chain combines TRBV28 with TRBJ2-3; 13 nucleotides align to TRBD2. Per germline, CDR1 MDHEN and CDR2 SYDVKM. With 5 bases clipped from V and 14 bases from J, the junction kept 7 bases outside the gene matches. This CDR3 has 13 residues. Here the CDR3 DNA reads TGTGCCAGCAGTCCCCGGACTAGCGGGAGTGGGTATTTT. Translating gives CASSPRTSGSGYF.

The chain recombines TRBV10-3 with TRBJ1-1, with D hard to call. From germline, CDR1 is ENHRY and CDR2 SYGVKD. Deletions cut 7 bases from V and 4 bases from J, with 19 bases between. The CDR3 has 15 residues. The CDR3 bases are TGTGCCATCACCTTGAGTTCCTTTCGGGGCACTGAAGCTTTCTTT. This encodes CAITLSSFRGTEAFF.

The chain employs TRBV5-8 and TRBJ2-1, with a tentative D call TRBD2 (5 bases). The CDR3 totals 16 residues. CDR1 is SGHTS, CDR2 YDEGEE, per germline. The V end lost 0 bases, the J end lost 0 bases, and 10 bases lay between the germline ends. CDR3 sequence (DNA): TGTGCCAGCAGCTTGGTTGGAGGAGCCTCCTACAATGAGCAGTTCTTC. This sequence encodes CASSLVGGASYNEQFF.

This clone has just a few counts. The chain links TRBV7-3 to TRBJ2-6; TRBD2 is a possible D gene (6 bases). The CDR3 spans 17 residues. V was clipped by 5 bases and J by 1 base, with 15 bases between them. The germline V gene has CDR1 SGHTA and CDR2 FQGTGA. CDR3 loop: CASSAGRSFSGANVLTF. The CDR3 DNA reads as TGTGCCAGCAGCGCGGGACGATCCTTTTCTGGGGCCAACGTCCTGACTTTC.

The V gene is TRBV10-1, the J gene TRBJ2-5; 10 bases map to TRBD2. Trimming cost V 2 bases and J 0 bases; bases outside gene matches: 3. This CDR3 is 16 amino acids long. Germline CDR1 and CDR2: WNHNN and SYGVQD (reference sequence). The DNA for the CDR3 is TGCGCCAGCAGTGAGGGGCTAGCGGGGGACCAAGAGACCCAGTACTTC. This translates into CASSEGLAGDQETQYF.

The chain combines TRBV29-1 with TRBJ2-5; D uncertain. The V gene lost 7 bases and the J gene lost 2 bases, with 20 bases spanning the gap. The CDR3 loop spans 15 amino acids. The germline V gene encodes CDR1 SQVTM and CDR2 ANQGSEA. The CDR3 spells CSATVFWAAQETQYF. The CDR3 DNA reads as TGCAGCGCCACGGTGTTCTGGGCAGCTCAAGAGACCCAGTACTTC.

This clone was observed a few times. The chain combines TRBV6-6 with TRBJ1-1; possibly TRBD1 for D (5 bases). Per the germline V gene, CDR1 is MNHNY and CDR2 is SVGAGI (reference sequence). Trimming removed 2 bases at V and 4 bases at J, with 14 bases between. The CDR3 has 15 amino acids. The CDR3 here is CASSYAPQGGTEAFF. DNA for the CDR3: TGTGCCAGCAGTTACGCCCCCCAGGGAGGCACTGAAGCTTTCTTT.

This chain uses TRBV7-9 with TRBJ2-1; 10 bases agree with TRBD1. Trimming took 5 bases from V and 4 from J; bases not matched to a gene: 8. Germline CDR1 is SEHNR and CDR2 is FQNEAQ (reference sequence). The CDR3 extends over 16 amino acids. CDR3 nucleotides: TGTGCCAGCAGCCGGACGCCGGGACAGGGGTACAATGAGCAGTTCTTC. It is translated as CASSRTPGQGYNEQFF.

The J gene is TRBJ1-5, the V gene TRBV10-1; unclear D gene. The V and J ends lost 9 bases and 10 bases respectively, with 22 bases between them. CDR1 WNHNN and CDR2 SYGVQD come from the germline V gene (reference sequence). The CDR3 is 14 residues long. CDR3 DNA: TGCGCCAGATTCACCCGGGGTCTCTTAAAACCCCAGCATTTT. Its protein product is CARFTRGLLKPQHF.

The J gene is TRBJ2-5, the V gene TRBV5-1; tentative D call: TRBD2 (6 bases). CDR1 is SGHRS, CDR2 YFSETQ, per germline. The ends were cut back, 4 bases at V and 5 bases at J, with 9 bases in the middle. The CDR3 runs 12 residues. The DNA of the CDR3 is TGCGCCAGCAGCGCGGGGTGGGAGACCCAGTACTTC. Amino acid sequence: CASSAGWETQYF.

The chain uses TRBV6-1 and TRBJ1-2; D is unresolved. The CDR3 consists of 16 residues. V lost 0 bases to trimming and J lost 4 bases, with 15 bases between them. CDR1 MNHNS and CDR2 SASEGT come from the germline V gene. The CDR3 here is CASSEARLALGYGYTF. CDR3 DNA: TGTGCCAGCAGTGAAGCGCGACTGGCTTTAGGCTATGGCTACACCTTC.

This clone was recorded once. The chain recombines TRBV7-9 with TRBJ2-3; D gene uncertain. This CDR3 is 13 amino acids long. V was cut by 3 bases and J by 6 bases, with 10 bases left in between. Germline CDR1 SEHNR, CDR2 FQNEAQ (reference sequence). In DNA form, the CDR3 reads TGTGCCAGCAGCTTGATTCATCAGGATACGCAGTATTTT. Amino acids: CASSLIHQDTQYF.

The rearrangement links TRBV7-2 to TRBJ2-5, with TRBD2 matching 13 bases. Looked up from germline, CDR1 is SGHTA and CDR2 is FQGNSA. This CDR3 is 15 amino acids long. Losses at the gene ends were 4 bases for V and 2 bases for J; bases not matched to a gene: 1. In DNA form, the CDR3 reads TGTGCCAGCAGCTCGACTAGCGGGGGGCAAGAGACCCAGTACTTC. As protein: CASSSTSGGQETQYF.

This clone turned up a few times. The chain has TRBV10-1 and TRBJ1-1; D is uncertain. With 0 bases removed from V and 1 base from J, the gap between germline ends came to 6 bases. This CDR3 is built from 14 residues. Germline loops: CDR1 WNHNN, CDR2 SYGVQD (reference sequence). CDR3 DNA: TGCGCCAGCAGTGAGTCCGCGGGGAACACTGAAGCTTTCTTT. Protein sequence: CASSESAGNTEAFF.

The rearrangement joins TRBV6-1 to TRBJ1-2, with D perhaps matching TRBD1 (5 bases). CDR1 and CDR2 from the germline V gene are MNHNS and SASEGT. There are 14 residues in the CDR3. Trimming took off 6 bases at V and 2 bases at J, with 13 bases between the two ends. The CDR3 here is CASRQAGINYGYTF. The CDR3 DNA reads as TGTGCCAGCAGACAGGCGGGGATCAACTATGGCTACACCTTC.

The chain is built from TRBV7-9 and TRBJ1-4, with 7 positions matching TRBD1. V gave up 4 bases and J gave up 8 bases; unmatched junction bases: 4. CDR1 SEHNR and CDR2 FQNEAQ come from the germline V gene (reference sequence). The CDR3 is made up of 13 amino acids. CDR3 nucleotides: TGTGCCAGCAGCTCGGGACAGCGCGAAAAACTGTTTTTT. Amino acid sequence: CASSSGQREKLFF.

This chain links TRBV5-1 with TRBJ2-7; the D call may be TRBD1 or TRBD2 (7 bases each). Trimming removed 4 bases at V and 2 bases at J, with 25 bases between. The CDR3 covers 18 residues. The germline V gene encodes CDR1 SGHRS and CDR2 YFSETQ. The CDR3, as DNA: TGCGCCAGCAGCGTGGGGGGGGACAGAGTGAGGGGGACCTACGAGCAGTACTTC. It codes for CASSVGGDRVRGTYEQYF.

The rearrangement links TRBV5-1 to TRBJ1-1; D is uncertain. Germline lookup yields CDR1 SGHRS and CDR2 YFSETQ. V lost 1 base, J lost 1 base, and 11 bases lay in between. This CDR3 region has 15 residues. The CDR3 DNA reads as TGCGCCAGCAGCTTGTTCGACACGAGGAACACTGAAGCTTTCTTT. Its translation: CASSLFDTRNTEAFF.

The rearrangement joins TRBV7-2 to TRBJ1-5; a possible D gene is TRBD1 (5 bases). The V end was cut by 3 bases, the J end by 5 bases, with 14 bases between. The CDR3 covers 15 residues. Germline CDR1 SGHTA, CDR2 FQGNSA. CDR3 nucleotides: TGTGCCAGCAGCTTTGCGACAGCGCTCGATCAGCCCCAGCATTTT. Translating it yields CASSFATALDQPQHF.

This rearrangement joins TRBV29-1 to TRBJ2-3, with TRBD2 matching over 9 bases. The germline V gene encodes CDR1 SQVTM and CDR2 ANQGSEA. V gave up 6 bases and J gave up 4 bases; unmatched junction bases: 11. This CDR3 is built from 15 residues. The CDR3 sequence is CSVEPGLAIPDTQYF. Here the CDR3 DNA reads TGCAGCGTGGAACCTGGACTAGCGATCCCAGATACGCAGTATTTT.

The chain carries TRBV7-2 and TRBJ1-2; 8 bases align to TRBD1. The J segment lost 3 bases and the V segment lost 5 bases, leaving 5 bases of the junction unmatched. The CDR3 has 14 residues. Germline values: CDR1 SGHTA, CDR2 FQGNSA. CDR3 sequence reads: CASSPLGQDYGYTF. The DNA of the CDR3 is TGTGCCAGCAGCCCCCTGGGACAGGACTATGGCTACACCTTC.